These 25 T cell receptor beta chains share one sample of origin, sequenced in a study of cytomegalovirus exposure and HLA in healthy donors. With 60 Vbeta and 13 Jbeta primers, the PCR was carried out. Only in-frame clones appear in the TCRdb table, and some are missing; sequencing was by immunoSEQ multiplex PCR. Among roughly 34,000 clones listed, 60% to 80% were seen once. Sequenced material: PBMCs. All receptors come from a man aged 25-45 years in good health and CMV-seronegative.

This clone was counted only a few times. The chain is built from TRBV28 and TRBJ1-1; D unclear. The CDR3 is made up of 10 amino acids. The V end was cut by 6 bases, the J end by 10 bases, with 9 bases between. In germline, CDR1 is MDHEN, CDR2 SYDVKM. Here the CDR3 reads CASRRQAAFF. The CDR3 bases are TGTGCCAGCAGACGCCAAGCAGCTTTCTTT. Combining the CDR3 with reference TRBV28 and TRBJ1-1 gives the whole variable domain DVKVTQSSRYLVKRTGEKVFLECVQDMDHENMFWYRQDPGLGLRLIYFSYDVKMKEKGDIPEGYSVSREKKERFSLILESASTNQTSMYLCASRRQAAFFGQGTRLTVV.

The rearrangement links TRBV15 to TRBJ1-5, with D possibly TRBD1 on 6 matching bases. The V and J ends lost 4 bases and 5 bases respectively, with 15 bases between them. The CDR3 totals 15 residues. Germline CDR1 LNHNV, CDR2 YYDKDF (reference sequence). The CDR3 nucleotides are TGTGCCACCAGCATACGTCGGGACAACTATCAGCCCCAGCATTTT. This encodes CATSIRRDNYQPQHF.

The V call is TRBV10-3, the J call TRBJ1-5; no clear D gene. The CDR3 contains 13 residues. V was clipped by 11 bases and J by 0 bases, with 11 bases between them. In germline, CDR1 is ENHRY, CDR2 SYGVKD. CDR3 residues: CAVRQNSNQPQHF. The CDR3 bases are TGTGCCGTTCGACAAAATAGCAATCAGCCCCAGCATTTT.

This rearrangement joins TRBV6-1 to TRBJ2-2, with D hard to call. Looked up from germline, CDR1 is MNHNS and CDR2 is SASEGT. The CDR3 has 13 amino acids. V lost 4 bases to trimming and J lost 6 bases, with 9 bases between them. CDR3 nucleotides: TGTGCCAGCAGTGTCTCGCGGCCCGGGGAGCTGTTTTTT. Protein product: CASSVSRPGELFF.

The chain carries TRBV12-5 and TRBJ2-5; possibly TRBD2 for D (6 bases). The CDR3 spans 13 residues. V shed 10 bases and J shed 5 bases, with 17 bases lying between them. The V gene's germline CDR1 is LGHNT and CDR2 FRNRAP. The CDR3, as DNA: TGTGCTAAAGGACGGGGGAGCGAGGAGACCCAGTACTTC. Translated, it gives CAKGRGSEETQYF.

V gene TRBV19 combines with J gene TRBJ1-5, with 7 bases matching TRBD1. CDR3 length: 13 residues. Germline V gives CDR1 LNHDA, CDR2 SQIVND (reference sequence). V was clipped by 5 bases and J by 6 bases; unmatched bases: 4. The CDR3 nucleotides read TGTGCCAGTAGTTACAGGGGCCCTCAGCCCCAGCATTTT. It yields the protein CASSYRGPQPQHF. Supplemented by reference TRBV19 and TRBJ1-5, the full variable domain reads DGGITQSPKYLFRKEGQNVTLSCEQNLNHDAMYWYRQDPGQGLRLIYYSQIVNDFQKGDIAEGYSVSREKKESFPLTVTSAQKNPTAFYLCASSYRGPQPQHFGDGTRLSIL.

This chain links TRBV28 with TRBJ2-1, with D possibly being TRBD1 (5 bases). Deletions cut 6 bases from V and 4 bases from J, with 7 bases between. Germline values: CDR1 MDHEN, CDR2 SYDVKM. CDR3 length: 12 amino acids. The CDR3 protein is CASRRQYNEQFF. The CDR3 coding sequence is TGTGCCAGCAGGCGACAGTACAATGAGCAGTTCTTC.

The CDR3 protein is CASSEARFTEAFF. In DNA, the CDR3 is TGTGCCAGCAGTGAAGCCAGGTTCACTGAAGCTTTCTTT. The gene calls are TRBV6-1 and TRBJ1-1; D gene unclear. Germline CDR1 MNHNS, CDR2 SASEGT. The CDR3 length is 13 residues. Trimming stripped 0 bases from V and 4 bases from J, with 6 bases between.

The rearrangement links TRBV5-4 to TRBJ1-1; D ambiguous. This CDR3 region has 13 residues. The V end lost 2 bases, the J end lost 5 bases, and 10 bases lay between the germline ends. Germline CDR1 SGHNT, CDR2 YYREEE (reference sequence). The CDR3 region is CASSFGPGTEAFF. CDR3 DNA sequence: TGTGCCAGCAGCTTCGGTCCGGGGACTGAAGCTTTCTTT.

The V and J genes are TRBV2 and TRBJ1-1; TRBD1 might be the D (6 bases). V was pared by 6 bases and J by 2 bases, with 10 bases between. The CDR3 is 13 residues long. CDR1 and CDR2 from the germline V gene are SNHLY and FYNNEI. CDR3 in DNA: TGTGCCAGCAGCATACAGGGCAACACTGAAGCTTTCTTT. Amino acids: CASSIQGNTEAFF. Together with reference TRBV2 and TRBJ1-1, the CDR3 gives the full variable domain: EPEVTQTPSHQVTQMGQEVILRCVPISNHLYFYWYRQILGQKVEFLVSFYNNEISEKSEIFDDQFSVERPDGSNFTLKIRSTKLEDSAMYFCASSIQGNTEAFFGQGTRLTVV.

The gene calls are TRBV4-1 and TRBJ1-5; maybe TRBD1 (6 bases). There are 16 residues in the CDR3. V was clipped by 4 bases and J by 7 bases, with 20 bases between them. Per germline, CDR1 MGHRA and CDR2 YSYEKL. The DNA of the CDR3 is TGCGCCAGCAGCCTGTATACGGGGGCGCGGGGGCAGCCCCAGCATTTT. As protein: CASSLYTGARGQPQHF.

The genes are TRBV4-3 and TRBJ2-3, with D possibly matching TRBD2 (6 bases). CDR3 length: 12 residues. CDR1 and CDR2 from the germline V gene are LGHNA and YSLEER. V was pared by 4 bases and J by 6 bases, with 8 bases between. The CDR3 spells CASSPGRDTQYF. CDR3 coding DNA: TGCGCCAGCAGCCCAGGGAGGGATACGCAGTATTTT.

This clone was observed a single time. The CDR3 is CASKDRVNYYEQYF. For the CDR3, the DNA is TGTGCCAGCAAGGACAGGGTTAATTACTACGAGCAGTACTTC. The gene calls are TRBV28 and TRBJ2-7, with 8 bases lining up with TRBD1. The V and J ends lost 7 bases and 3 bases, in that order; junction bases with no gene match: 8. Germline values: CDR1 MDHEN, CDR2 SYDVKM. This CDR3 spans 14 amino acids.

The chain uses TRBV9 and TRBJ2-5, with D unclear. From germline, CDR1 is SGDLS and CDR2 YYNGEE. Trimming took off 4 bases at V and 0 bases at J, with 22 bases between the two ends. The CDR3 extends over 18 amino acids. As DNA, the CDR3 is TGTGCCAGCAGCCCCCACTACATAAGCCAGACTGACCAAGAGACCCAGTACTTC. It yields the protein CASSPHYISQTDQETQYF.

The CDR3 sequence: CASRFGTEPYEQYF. Here the CDR3 DNA reads TGCGCCAGCAGATTCGGTACCGAACCCTACGAGCAGTACTTC. The chain combines TRBV5-1 with TRBJ2-7; D remains ambiguous. The CDR3 totals 14 residues. The ends were cut back, 5 bases at V and 2 bases at J, with 14 bases in the middle. Germline CDR1 reads SGHRS; CDR2 reads YFSETQ.

The rearrangement links TRBV6-5 to TRBJ2-7, with 11 bases identical to TRBD1. CDR3 length: 14 amino acids. The germline gives CDR1 MNHEY, CDR2 SVGAGI. The trim removed 7 bases at V and 4 bases at J, leaving 6 bases unmatched. CDR3 sequence reads: CASMGRDRGYEQYF. The CDR3 DNA sequence: TGTGCCAGCATGGGACGGGACAGGGGGTACGAGCAGTACTTC.

This clone occurred a few times. This chain links TRBV6-7 with TRBJ1-1, with a tentative D call TRBD1 (6 bases). TRBV6-7 is annotated as an ORF whose role is uncertain. V lost 5 bases and J 3 bases, leaving 13 bases between the germline ends. This CDR3 region has 14 residues. CDR3 nucleotide sequence: TGTGCCAGCAGTAGCCGGCGACAGGACACTGAAGCTTTCTTT. This gives the protein CASSSRRQDTEAFF.

This clone came up once. The genes are TRBV5-1 and TRBJ2-1; 8 bases align to TRBD2. The junction had 10 bases not matched to a gene; V was cut back by 4 bases and J by 10 bases. Germline assignment: CDR1 SGHRS and CDR2 YFSETQ. The CDR3 runs to 14 residues. The CDR3 DNA follows: TGCGCCAGCAGCCGGGGGGGAATACTAGCGGAGCAGTTCTTC. Its translation is CASSRGGILAEQFF. The full variable domain, in which reference TRBV5-1 and TRBJ2-1 provide the parts outside the CDR3, is KAGVTQTPRYLIKTRGQQVTLSCSPISGHRSVSWYQQTPGQGLQFLFEYFSETQRNKGNFPGRFSGRQFSNSRSEMNVSTLELGDSALYLCASSRGGILAEQFFGPGTRLTVL.

The rearrangement joins TRBV6-5 to TRBJ2-2, with a tentative D call TRBD1 (5 bases). CDR1 and CDR2 from the germline V gene are MNHEY and SVGAGI. V was cut by 6 bases and J by 1 base, with 9 bases left in between. This CDR3 is built from 14 residues. The CDR3 region is CASRRQLNTGELFF. CDR3 nucleotide sequence: TGTGCCAGCAGGAGACAGTTGAACACCGGGGAGCTGTTTTTT.

V is TRBV2 and J is TRBJ1-5; a weak D match, TRBD1 (5 bases). The CDR3 contains 11 residues. Germline assignment: CDR1 SNHLY and CDR2 FYNNEI. V was cut by 4 bases and J by 9 bases, with 7 bases left in between. The CDR3 coding sequence is TGTGCCAGCAGTGGGCAGGGGCCCCAGCATTTT. It codes for CASSGQGPQHF.

The V gene is TRBV29-1, the J gene TRBJ2-3; tentatively, D is TRBD1 (5 bases). Germline V CDR1 and CDR2: SQVTM, ANQGSEA. This CDR3 has 11 amino acids. V was pared by 7 bases and J by 14 bases, with 19 bases between. The CDR3 DNA sequence: TGCAGCGGGGGATGGACGGACAACCTGTATTTT. Encoded protein: CSGGWTDNLYF.

The gene calls are TRBV5-1 and TRBJ2-2; D ambiguous. The length of the CDR3 is 16 residues. In germline, CDR1 is SGHRS, CDR2 YFSETQ. Trimming pared 0 bases from V and 3 bases from J, leaving 12 bases between. The CDR3 DNA reads TGCGCCAGCAGCTTGGAGTTTCAACAGCACACCGGGGAGCTGTTTTTT. It codes for CASSLEFQQHTGELFF.

This chain uses TRBV4-1 with TRBJ2-3; 8 positions agree with TRBD2. Germline V gene data show CDR1 as MGHRA and CDR2 as YSYEKL. The CDR3 sequence is 15 residues long. V lost 6 bases to trimming and J lost 0 bases; unmatched junction nucleotides: 5. The CDR3 sequence is CASRKASGSTDTQYF. As DNA, the CDR3 is TGCGCCAGCAGGAAGGCTAGCGGGAGCACAGATACGCAGTATTTT.

This clone was detected only once. The genes are TRBV6-5 and TRBJ1-2; D is uncertain. V lost 0 bases and J 8 bases, leaving 10 bases between the germline ends. The CDR3 has 13 amino acids. CDR1 is MNHEY and CDR2 is SVGAGI in the germline V gene. CDR3 sequence: CASSYSPSFGYTF. The CDR3 DNA reads TGTGCCAGCAGTTACTCCCCCAGTTTCGGCTACACCTTC.

V and J are TRBV2 and TRBJ1-3; no firm D call. V was clipped by 3 bases and J by 1 base, with 7 bases between them. This CDR3 has 14 residues. CDR1 is SNHLY, CDR2 FYNNEI, per germline. The CDR3 DNA is TGTGCCAGCAGTGAGATAGCTTCTGGAAACACCATATATTTT. Translating gives CASSEIASGNTIYF.